This T cell receptor beta chain was captured in a study of human T cells and chemical hapten exposure. Background on the study: Yields of TCR per sample differed, chiefly owing to small differences in pooled library volume. Overall study findings and caveats: Counts of TCRs above 1 in 1000 frequency stayed unchanged with DPC sensitization.

The ends were cut back, 3 bases at V and 6 bases at J, with 6 bases in the middle. CDR1 SGHNT and CDR2 YENEEA come from the germline V gene. The CDR3 runs 13 residues. The time point denotes: healthy volunteer bleed at 2 weeks. Unseparated into fractions, whole blood served as the source from which total RNA was extracted. The library attached unique molecular identifiers to individual cDNA molecules. In the original processing: Per sample, the median was around 100,000 TCRs, with values from approximately 25,000 to 650,000. TCRdb used MiXCR to reprocess the RACE reads, holding one entry per CDR3 protein. The V and J calls were not made by the authors but by TCRdb's processing. The table lists around 31,000 distinct CDR3 sequences, 6.5% to 9% of them singletons. At least ten counts were recorded for this clonotype. Its antigen is unidentified.

Sequencing was done on a sample of whole blood. The TCR was taken from a human donor in good health. Some clones in this sample may be carry-over from other donors' samples. The rearrangement uses TRBV11-3 and TRBJ1-6, with unresolved D. The CDR3 sequence is CASSFGLNSPLHF. CDR3 DNA: TGTGCCAGCAGCTTTGGACTTAATTCACCCCTCCACTTT.